These T cell receptor beta chains were read from a single sample in a study of T cells after posttransplantation cyclophosphamide. Assay: immunoSEQ multiplex PCR; the TCRdb copy retains only in-frame clones and omits some. The sample shows about 52,000 clones, around 94% of them seen only once. The sequenced material came from PBMCs. The source is a young woman in good health and a related stem cell transplant donor. Each CDR3 is given with its conserved first and last residue. A D gene is named only where the DNA matches it firmly. Clone size is stated in some rows and not others, as once, few, many or a class when expanded.

>NA|TRBJ2-3|NA|TRBV9
CASSAGLDRTDTQYF
TGTGCCAGCAGCGCAGGACTCGATCGCACAGATACGCAGTATTTT
>NA|TRBJ2-2|NA|TRBV27
CASTSTHPGELFF
TGTGCCAGCACCTCGACTCACCCCGGGGAGCTGTTTTTT
>NA|TRBJ2-3|NA|TRBV11-3
CASSDSHTDTQYF
TGTGCCAGCTCGGACAGCCACACAGATACGCAGTATTTT
>NA|TRBJ2-2|NA|TRBV30
CAWSVHPRAELGELFF
TGTGCCTGGAGTGTACATCCCAGAGCGGAACTCGGGGAGCTGTTTTTT
>NA|TRBJ2-7|TRBD2|TRBV7-2
CASSHTSGGADEQYF
TGTGCCAGCAGCCATACTAGCGGGGGGGCAGACGAGCAGTACTTC
>once|TRBJ2-2|NA|TRBV18
CASSPRGTTNTGELFF
TGTGCCAGCTCACCAAGGGGGACAACGAACACCGGGGAGCTGTTTTTT
>NA|TRBJ2-7|NA|TRBV11-1
CASSLELRLGVYEQYF
TGTGCCAGCAGCTTAGAACTTCGGCTTGGAGTTTACGAGCAGTACTTC
>NA|TRBJ1-2|NA|TRBV10-3
CAISEGRELYGYTF
TGTGCCATCAGTGAAGGCAGGGAATTATATGGCTACACCTTC
>NA|TRBJ2-4|TRBD1|TRBV19
CASRPAGQGIAKNIQYF
TGTGCCAGTAGGCCTGCCGGACAGGGGATAGCCAAAAACATTCAGTACTTC
>NA|TRBJ1-2|NA|TRBV7-9
CASSRRPGVEGYTF
TGTGCCAGCAGCCGTAGGCCGGGGGTCGAAGGCTACACCTTC
>once|TRBJ2-1|NA|TRBV10-3
CAIGEREQFF
TGTGCCATCGGTGAGCGGGAGCAGTTCTTC
>NA|TRBJ1-2|TRBD1|TRBV2
CAISQGGYGYTF
TGTGCCATTTCACAGGGGGGCTATGGCTACACCTTC
>NA|TRBJ2-3|TRBD1|TRBV7-6
CASSWTGGSDTQYF
TGTGCCAGCAGTTGGACAGGGGGGTCAGATACGCAGTATTTT
>NA|TRBJ1-2|NA|TRBV7-2
CASSVYRAGYYGYTF
TGTGCCAGCAGCGTGTACAGGGCAGGATACTATGGCTACACCTTC
>NA|TRBJ1-1|NA|TRBV7-7
CASSLLLGSTEAFF
TGTGCCAGCAGCCTACTATTGGGGAGCACTGAAGCTTTCTTT
>NA|TRBJ1-5|NA|TRBV19
CASNPGGGRGHQPQHF
TGTGCCAGTAACCCCGGGGGGGGGCGCGGGCATCAGCCCCAGCATTTT
>NA|TRBJ2-7|NA|TRBV21-1
CASSPTGVRSEQYF
TGTGCCAGCAGCCCGACAGGGGTACGAAGCGAGCAGTACTTC
>NA|TRBJ1-1|TRBD1|TRBV29-1
CSAFGQGNTEAFF
TGCAGCGCCTTTGGACAGGGAAACACTGAAGCTTTCTTT
>NA|TRBJ2-1|NA|TRBV6-6
CASSPGTAGEQFF
TGTGCCAGCAGTCCAGGGACAGCGGGTGAGCAGTTCTTC
>once|TRBJ1-2|NA|TRBV28
CASSLKTDVYGYTF
TGTGCCAGCAGTTTAAAAACAGACGTCTATGGCTACACCTTC
>few|TRBJ1-3|NA|TRBV10-1
CASSSTENTIYF
TGCGCCAGCAGTTCTACAGAAAACACCATATATTTT
>NA|TRBJ2-7|NA|TRBV7-2
CASSLGVGRVNYEQYF
TGTGCCAGCAGCTTAGGAGTGGGCAGGGTGAACTACGAGCAGTACTTC
>NA|TRBJ2-7|NA|TRBV5-1
CASSLAAIDEQYF
TGCGCCAGCAGCTTGGCCGCGATCGACGAGCAGTACTTC
>NA|TRBJ2-1|NA|TRBV9
CASSVLAGSSSYNEQFF
TGTGCCAGCAGCGTATTGGCGGGGTCTAGCTCCTACAATGAGCAGTTCTTC
>NA|TRBJ1-2|NA|TRBV21-1
CASSKVSCGGPYYGYTF
TGTGCCAGCAGCAAAGTGAGTTGTGGGGGCCCCTACTATGGCTACACCTTC
>once|TRBJ2-7|TRBD1|TRBV7-2
CASSFWDRGEQYF
TGTGCCAGCAGCTTCTGGGACAGGGGGGAGCAGTACTTC
>NA|TRBJ2-5|TRBD1|TRBV5-4
CASSWDRGPETQYF
TGTGCCAGCAGCTGGGACAGGGGGCCAGAGACCCAGTACTTC
>NA|TRBJ2-4|NA|TRBV6-6
CASIPGRKAIQYF
TGTGCCAGCATCCCAGGGAGGAAGGCCATTCAGTACTTC
>NA|TRBJ2-7|NA|TRBV6-5
CASSSNGGTYEQYF
TGTGCCAGCAGTTCCAATGGGGGGACCTACGAGCAGTACTTC
>NA|TRBJ2-3|TRBD1|TRBV10-3
CAISFRGNTDTQYF
TGTGCCATCAGTTTCAGGGGGAACACAGATACGCAGTATTTT
>NA|TRBJ2-7|NA|TRBV6-5
CASLGGSSYEQYF
TGTGCCAGTCTCGGGGGAAGCTCCTACGAGCAGTACTTC
>NA|TRBJ1-5|NA|TRBV4-2
CASSQDLAGDQPQHF
TGTGCCAGCAGCCAAGATCTGGCAGGTGATCAGCCCCAGCATTTT
>NA|TRBJ1-5|NA|TRBV4-3
CASSQVVTFNQPQHF
TGCGCCAGCAGCCAAGTAGTTACTTTCAATCAGCCCCAGCATTTT
>NA|TRBJ1-3|NA|TRBV7-2
CASSRQVTSGNTIYF
TGTGCCAGCAGCCGACAGGTGACCTCTGGAAACACCATATATTTT
>NA|TRBJ1-2|TRBD1|TRBV7-3
CASSFPGQGADGYTF
TGTGCCAGCAGCTTCCCAGGGCAGGGGGCTGATGGCTACACCTTC
>NA|TRBJ2-1|TRBD2|TRBV27
CASSLLAGYSYNEQFF
TGTGCCAGCAGCCTCCTAGCGGGGTACTCCTACAATGAGCAGTTCTTC
>NA|TRBJ1-3|NA|TRBV30
CAWSRNSGNTIYF
TGTGCCTGGAGCAGGAACTCTGGAAACACCATATATTTT
>NA|TRBJ1-1|NA|TRBV23-1
CASSQGVETPGWGFMNTEAFF
TGCGCCAGCAGTCAAGGGGTGGAGACACCAGGGTGGGGATTCATGAACACTGAAGCTTTCTTT
>NA|TRBJ2-4|NA|TRBV5-6
CASSFTTGINIQYF
TGTGCCAGCAGCTTCACGACGGGTATAAACATTCAGTACTTC